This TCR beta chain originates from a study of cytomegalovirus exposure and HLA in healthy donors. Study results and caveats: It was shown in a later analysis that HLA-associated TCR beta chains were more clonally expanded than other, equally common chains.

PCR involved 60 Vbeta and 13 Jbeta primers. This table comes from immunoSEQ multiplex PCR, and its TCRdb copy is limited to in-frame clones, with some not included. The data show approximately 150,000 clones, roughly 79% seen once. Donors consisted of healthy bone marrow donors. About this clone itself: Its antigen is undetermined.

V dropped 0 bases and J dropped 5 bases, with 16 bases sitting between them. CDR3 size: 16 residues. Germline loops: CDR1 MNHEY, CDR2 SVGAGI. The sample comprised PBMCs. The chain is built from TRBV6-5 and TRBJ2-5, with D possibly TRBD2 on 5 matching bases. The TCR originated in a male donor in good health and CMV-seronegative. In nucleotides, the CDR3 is TGTGCCAGCAGTTACTCCGAAGGGAGTGGGTGGGAGACCCAGTACTTC. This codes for CASSYSEGSGWETQYF.